This T cell receptor beta chain derives from a study of CD8+ T cells in alopecia areata. About the research overall: Tofacitinib ran 6 to 18 months, followed by 6 months off drug. Findings of the study overall: Scalp samples also contribute reads from the resident alphabeta T cells found in normal skin.

Alopecia areata patients provided lesional scalp punch biopsies and peripheral blood. V was pared by 5 bases and J by 7 bases, with 11 bases between. Germline CDR1 and CDR2: SGHTA and FQGNSA. The CDR3 has 12 amino acids. As to this clone: Antigen: not known.

RNA was extracted and reverse transcribed into cDNA as the sequencing template. Profiled with immunoSEQ multiplex PCR; TCRdb holds only in-frame clones, not every one. Among some 240,000 clones listed, 50% to 70% were seen once. This chain uses TRBV7-2 with TRBJ1-1, with D possibly being TRBD1 (6 bases). The sequenced sample was CD4+ T cells sorted from blood, obtained at week 0. The source of this sequence is a human donor with alopecia areata. The CDR3 nucleotides are TGTGCCAGCAGCCCTACAGGGTATGAAGCTTTCTTT. Protein: CASSPTGYEAFF.